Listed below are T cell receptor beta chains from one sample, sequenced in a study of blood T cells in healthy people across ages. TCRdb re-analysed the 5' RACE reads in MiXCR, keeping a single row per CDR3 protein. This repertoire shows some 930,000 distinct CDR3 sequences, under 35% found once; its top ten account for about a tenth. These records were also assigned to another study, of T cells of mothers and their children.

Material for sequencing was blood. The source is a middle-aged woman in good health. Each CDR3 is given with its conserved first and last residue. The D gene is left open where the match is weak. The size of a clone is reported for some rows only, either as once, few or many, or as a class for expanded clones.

CDR3 protein: CASSQDLQGNTEAFF
CDR3 DNA: TGTGCCAGCAGCCAAGATCTCCAGGGGAACACTGAAGCTTTCTTT
J gene: TRBJ1-1
D gene: -
V gene: TRBV4-2
clone size: -
CDR3 length: 15

CDR3 protein: CSVEGGEGYTF
CDR3 DNA: TGCAGCGTTGAAGGGGGCGAGGGCTACACCTTC
J gene: TRBJ1-2
D gene: -
V gene: TRBV29-1
clone size: few
CDR3 length: 11

CDR3 protein: CASRPGQGASPLHF
CDR3 DNA: TGCGCCAGCAGACCGGGACAGGGGGCCTCACCCCTCCACTTT
J gene: TRBJ1-6
D gene: TRBD1
V gene: TRBV5-1
clone size: few
CDR3 length: 14

CDR3 protein: CSARGGLAGASCEQYF
CDR3 DNA: TGCAGTGCTAGGGGAGGACTAGCGGGGGCCTCATGCGAGCAGTACTTC
J gene: TRBJ2-7
D gene: TRBD2
V gene: TRBV20-1
clone size: few
CDR3 length: 16

CDR3 protein: CASSGQGWYNEQYF
CDR3 DNA: TGTGCCAGCAGCGGACAGGGTTGGTACAATGAGCAGTACTTC
J gene: TRBJ2-7
D gene: TRBD1
V gene: TRBV6-1
clone size: -
CDR3 length: 14

CDR3 protein: CASTVGGEGMNTEAFF
CDR3 DNA: TGTGCCAGCACCGTGGGGGGGGAAGGGATGAACACTGAAGCTTTCTTT
J gene: TRBJ1-1
D gene: -
V gene: TRBV7-3
clone size: few
CDR3 length: 16

CDR3 protein: CASSFRVGYGYTF
CDR3 DNA: TGCGCCAGCAGCTTCAGGGTCGGCTATGGCTACACCTTC
J gene: TRBJ1-2
D gene: -
V gene: TRBV5-1
clone size: many
CDR3 length: 13

CDR3 protein: CSVSDPSTQETQYF
CDR3 DNA: TGCAGCGTTTCGGACCCGAGCACCCAAGAGACCCAGTACTTC
J gene: TRBJ2-5
D gene: -
V gene: TRBV29-1
clone size: many
CDR3 length: 14

CDR3 protein: CATSGLNRAREDGYTF
CDR3 DNA: TGTGCCACCAGCGGGTTAAACAGGGCGCGGGAGGATGGCTACACCTTC
J gene: TRBJ1-2
D gene: -
V gene: TRBV15
clone size: -
CDR3 length: 16

CDR3 protein: CSARDRDRVTSYEQYF
CDR3 DNA: TGCAGTGCTAGAGATAGGGACAGGGTAACCTCCTACGAGCAGTACTTC
J gene: TRBJ2-7
D gene: TRBD1
V gene: TRBV20-1
clone size: -
CDR3 length: 16

CDR3 protein: CASSSPSDKLEDEQFF
CDR3 DNA: TGTGCCAGCAGCTCCCCCTCAGACAAGTTAGAGGATGAGCAGTTCTTC
J gene: TRBJ2-1
D gene: -
V gene: TRBV7-9
clone size: many
CDR3 length: 16

CDR3 protein: CASSPAGGYTDTQYF
CDR3 DNA: TGTGCCAGCAGCCCCGCAGGGGGTTACACAGATACGCAGTATTTT
J gene: TRBJ2-3
D gene: TRBD1
V gene: TRBV7-8
clone size: few
CDR3 length: 15

CDR3 protein: CASGSWGGNEQFF
CDR3 DNA: TGTGCCAGCGGCTCCTGGGGGGGGAATGAGCAGTTCTTC
J gene: TRBJ2-1
D gene: TRBD2
V gene: TRBV7-3
clone size: few
CDR3 length: 13

CDR3 protein: CACSTGGYEQYF
CDR3 DNA: TGTGCCTGCAGTACCGGGGGCTACGAGCAGTACTTC
J gene: TRBJ2-7
D gene: -
V gene: TRBV9
clone size: -
CDR3 length: 12

CDR3 protein: CSVERRRCRDRVPRYNEQFF
CDR3 DNA: TGCAGCGTTGAACGCCGAAGGTGCCGGGACAGGGTTCCCCGGTACAATGAGCAGTTCTTC
J gene: TRBJ2-1
D gene: TRBD1
V gene: TRBV29-1
clone size: many
CDR3 length: 20

CDR3 protein: CAGSLALRGVEQYF
CDR3 DNA: TGTGCCGGCAGCTTAGCGCTAAGGGGGGTCGAGCAGTACTTC
J gene: TRBJ2-7
D gene: -
V gene: TRBV7-6
clone size: -
CDR3 length: 14

CDR3 protein: CSAPTPGQGGNEQFF
CDR3 DNA: TGCAGTGCGCCGACTCCGGGACAGGGGGGGAATGAGCAGTTCTTC
J gene: TRBJ2-1
D gene: TRBD1
V gene: TRBV20-1
clone size: many
CDR3 length: 15

CDR3 protein: CSASSGPSYNEQFF
CDR3 DNA: TGCAGTGCTAGTTCCGGACCCTCCTACAATGAGCAGTTCTTC
J gene: TRBJ2-1
D gene: -
V gene: TRBV20-1
clone size: few
CDR3 length: 14

CDR3 protein: CASSVGTGRNQPQHF
CDR3 DNA: TGCGCCAGCAGCGTTGGGACAGGACGCAATCAGCCCCAGCATTTT
J gene: TRBJ1-5
D gene: TRBD1
V gene: TRBV5-1
clone size: -
CDR3 length: 15

CDR3 protein: CASRDRDRNSPLHF
CDR3 DNA: TGTGCCAGCAGGGACCGGGACAGGAATTCACCCCTCCACTTT
J gene: TRBJ1-6
D gene: TRBD1
V gene: TRBV27
clone size: few
CDR3 length: 14

CDR3 protein: CASSSQWTSGAGGETQYF
CDR3 DNA: TGTGCCAGCAGCTCCCAGTGGACTAGCGGGGCCGGGGGAGAGACCCAGTACTTC
J gene: TRBJ2-5
D gene: TRBD2
V gene: TRBV4-2
clone size: -
CDR3 length: 18

CDR3 protein: CASSLSMGTSTGELFF
CDR3 DNA: TGTGCCAGCAGTTTATCCATGGGGACCTCCACCGGGGAGCTGTTTTTT
J gene: TRBJ2-2
D gene: -
V gene: TRBV28
clone size: -
CDR3 length: 16

CDR3 protein: CSAPTGTYYEQYF
CDR3 DNA: TGCAGTGCCCCAACCGGGACTTATTACGAGCAGTACTTC
J gene: TRBJ2-7
D gene: -
V gene: TRBV20-1
clone size: -
CDR3 length: 13

CDR3 protein: CAWSSYGRYGYTF
CDR3 DNA: TGTGCCTGGAGTAGCTACGGCAGGTATGGCTACACCTTC
J gene: TRBJ1-2
D gene: -
V gene: TRBV30
clone size: few
CDR3 length: 13

CDR3 protein: CASSKVEGPTSYEQYF
CDR3 DNA: TGTGCCAGCAGCAAAGTGGAGGGGCCTACCTCCTACGAGCAGTACTTC
J gene: TRBJ2-7
D gene: -
V gene: TRBV21-1
clone size: -
CDR3 length: 16

CDR3 protein: CASSEWWGGYNEQFF
CDR3 DNA: TGTGCCAGCAGTGAATGGTGGGGGGGCTACAATGAGCAGTTCTTC
J gene: TRBJ2-1
D gene: TRBD2
V gene: TRBV6-1
clone size: -
CDR3 length: 15